The clone carrying this T cell receptor (beta chain) has a single count. What it binds is unknown. The germline V gene has CDR1 ENHRY and CDR2 SYGVKD. CDR3 length equals 15 residues. V trimming: 5 bases; J trimming: 2 bases; junction bases outside the gene matches: 4. Profiling relied on immunoSEQ multiplex PCR, and the TCRdb table lists in-frame clones only, not all of them. The sample includes around 100,000 clones, roughly 93% of them seen just once. This sample stems from a study of graft-versus-host responses after intestinal transplantation. Study at large: Once they had received anti-thymocyte globulin induction, all recipients took tacrolimus and steroids for about 3 years.

Notes on the study in general: Those patients showing graft-donor T cell macrochimerism displayed high graft-versus-host to host-versus-graft clonal ratios in allografts.

This chain links TRBV10-3 with TRBJ2-1, with 9 bases matching TRBD1. This TCR came from a human donor who received an intestinal transplant. The sequencing used unstimulated CD8+ T cells sorted from spleen or lymph node cells, collected before intestinal transplant. CDR3 loop: CAISTGQGTYNEQFF. CDR3 in DNA: TGTGCCATCAGTACGGGACAGGGAACCTACAATGAGCAGTTCTTC.